What follows is one T cell receptor (beta chain) and its context. This clonotype was observed a handful of times. Its antigen has not been determined. Base qualities were left out, and no much larger clone turns up one base away. TCR cDNA was synthesized by 5'RACE template switching, through which a universal primer site and unique molecular identifiers were introduced. cDNA synthesis was primed from both the TCR alpha and TCR beta constant segments. Libraries were amplified in two PCR steps, with sample barcodes and sequencing adapters added in the second step. Libraries were sequenced on Illumina HiSeq 2500 (2x100 bp) or NovaSeq (2x150 bp). Regarding the original processing steps: Demultiplexing of reads and collapsing into UMI consensus sequences were performed with MIGEC, and V(D)J alignment was carried out with MiXCR. Clonotypes responding to the vaccine were identified with edgeR on replicate PBMC samples, with the criteria of FDR below 0.01 and a log2 fold change above 5 up to day 15. Bulk clonotypes were assigned CD4 or CD8 identity according to which sequenced CD4 or CD8 repertoire held them at higher abundance. Using fastp at Q25 and MiXCR, TCRdb reprocessed the public reads and kept productive beta chains. Every CDR3 protein is listed once, alongside the most common genes and DNA of its rows. None of the V and J calls come from the authors' own analysis; TCRdb made them. In all, the sample holds about 350,000 distinct CDR3 sequences, and roughly 8.4% of those were seen once. The ten most abundant clones make up 17% of the sample.

CDR1 and CDR2 are drawn from the germline V gene (reference sequence): LNHNV, YYDKDF. The cysteine opens and the phenylalanine closes a CDR3 of 13 amino acids. Just CDR3 DNA is preserved here, 39 bases in frame from base 1. V drops 0 bases and J drops 5 bases, leaving 8 bases in between. This sample is part of a study of T cells after yellow fever vaccination (dated by TCRdb to the late 2010s). In terms of the full investigation: The SMART-Seq v4 Ultra Low Input RNA kit was used to prepare libraries from fractions with low cell numbers. To follow T-cell clones before and after primary and booster YFV17D yellow fever vaccination, bulk TCR alpha and beta repertoires were sequenced over time. Two healthy male donors, one aged 18 to 30 and one aged 30 to 40 years, were included in the cohort. Blood was collected at multiple timepoints before and after primary and secondary immunization, and bulk PBMC replicates and cell subsets were isolated. Findings and caveats that apply to the study as a whole: The secondary T-cell response was found to be weaker but faster than the primary response, with a peak reached on day 5 rather than on day 15. Because the study included only a couple of donors, the extent to which the findings can be generalized is limited. A small fraction of clonotypes appeared in both the CD4 and CD8 compartments, likely as a result of convergent recombination. After the booster, most of the clones that had expanded following primary vaccination were detected again (96% of CD4 and more than 85% of CD8), which suggests that memory was broadly maintained. Because abundant contaminating clonotypes from the bulk population could be contained in FACS-sorted repertoires, computational filtering was required.

What the treatment or condition label conveys for this sample: live attenuated yellow fever vaccine strain. Two biological replicates of bulk PBMCs were collected at each blood-draw timepoint. PBMCs were isolated from peripheral blood using a standard Ficoll-Paque protocol. RNA was extracted with TriZol from bulk PBMCs, CD4 and CD8 fractions, and dextramer-positive and dextramer-negative fractions. The clonotype was recovered from a man between 18 and 35 years old who received the YFV17D yellow fever vaccine. The receptor chain draws on TRBV15 and TRBJ2-7, with the D segment identity uncertain. The input for sequencing was PBMCs, taken roughly 45 days after the first yellow fever vaccination. The CDR3 here reads CATSRDPTHEQYF. The DNA sequence is given as TGTGCCACCAGCAGAGATCCGACGCACGAGCAGTACTTC.